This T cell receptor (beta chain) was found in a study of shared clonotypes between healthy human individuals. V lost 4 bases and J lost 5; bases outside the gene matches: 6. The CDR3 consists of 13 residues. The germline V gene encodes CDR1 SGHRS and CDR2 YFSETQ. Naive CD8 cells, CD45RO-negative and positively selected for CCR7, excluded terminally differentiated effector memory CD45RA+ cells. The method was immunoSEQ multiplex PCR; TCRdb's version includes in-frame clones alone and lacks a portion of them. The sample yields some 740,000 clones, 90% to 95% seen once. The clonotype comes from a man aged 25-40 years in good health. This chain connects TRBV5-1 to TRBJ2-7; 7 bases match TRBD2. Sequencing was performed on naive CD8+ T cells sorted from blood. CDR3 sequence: CASSRTSFDEQYF. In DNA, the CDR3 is TGCGCCAGCAGCCGGACTAGTTTCGACGAGCAGTACTTC.